The text below deals with one T cell receptor (beta chain). Its antigen is undetermined. J was trimmed by 5 bases and V by 4 bases; bases with no gene match: 10. Germline V gene sequence: CDR1 SGDLS, CDR2 YYNGEE. The CDR3 consists of 15 residues. This sample was included in a study of memory CD4+ T cells and cytomegalovirus serostatus. Overall study: Healthy Belgian adult donors included roughly nine CMV-positive and 24 CMV-negative people.

Some clones are missing from TCRdb's copy, which holds only in-frame ones; the method was immunoSEQ multiplex PCR. The table has some 95,000 clones, 80% seen once. Single viable CD3+CD4+CD8-CD45RO+ cells were sorted as the memory CD4+ T cells. The study's findings and limits: Median bootstrapped AUC for CMV status was approximately 0.96 originally, approximately 0.93 US-trained.

Specimen: memory CD4+ T cells from blood. The clonotype was recovered from an adult in good health and CMV-seropositive. The genes are TRBV9 and TRBJ2-7, with 9 bases lining up with TRBD1. In DNA, the CDR3 is TGTGCCAGCAGCCCCGGACAGGGGTGGAGGGACGAGCAGTACTTC. It encodes CASSPGQGWRDEQYF.